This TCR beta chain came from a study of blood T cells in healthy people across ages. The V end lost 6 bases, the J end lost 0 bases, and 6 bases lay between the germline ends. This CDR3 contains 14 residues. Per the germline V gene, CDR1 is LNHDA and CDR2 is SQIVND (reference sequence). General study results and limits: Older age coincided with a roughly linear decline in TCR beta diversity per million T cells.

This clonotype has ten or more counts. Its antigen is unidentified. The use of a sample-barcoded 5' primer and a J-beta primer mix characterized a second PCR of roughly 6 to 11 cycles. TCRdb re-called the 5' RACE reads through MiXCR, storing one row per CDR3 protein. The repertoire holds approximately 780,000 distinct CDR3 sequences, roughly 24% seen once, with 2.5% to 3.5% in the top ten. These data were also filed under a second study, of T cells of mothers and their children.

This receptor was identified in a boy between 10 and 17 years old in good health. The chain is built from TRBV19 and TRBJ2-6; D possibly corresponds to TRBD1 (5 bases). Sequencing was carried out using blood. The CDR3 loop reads CASRQVSGANVLTF. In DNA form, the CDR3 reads TGTGCCAGTAGACAGGTCTCTGGGGCCAACGTCCTGACTTTC.